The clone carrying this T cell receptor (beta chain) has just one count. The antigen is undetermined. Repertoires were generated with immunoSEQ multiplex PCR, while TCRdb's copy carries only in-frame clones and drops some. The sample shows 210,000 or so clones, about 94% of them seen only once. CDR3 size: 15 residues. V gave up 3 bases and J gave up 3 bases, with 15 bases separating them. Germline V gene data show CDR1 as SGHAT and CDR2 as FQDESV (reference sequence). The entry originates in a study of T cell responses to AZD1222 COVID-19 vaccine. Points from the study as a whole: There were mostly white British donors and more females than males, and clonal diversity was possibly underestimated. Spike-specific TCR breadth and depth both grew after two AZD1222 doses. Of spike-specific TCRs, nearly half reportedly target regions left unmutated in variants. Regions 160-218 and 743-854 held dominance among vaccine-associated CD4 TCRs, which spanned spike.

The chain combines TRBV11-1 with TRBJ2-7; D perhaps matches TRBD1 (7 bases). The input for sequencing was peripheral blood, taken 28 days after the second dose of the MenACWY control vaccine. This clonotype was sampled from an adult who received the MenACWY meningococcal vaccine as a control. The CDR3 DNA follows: TGTGCCAGCAGCTTGGGGCAGGGGGGACTCTACGAGCAGTACTTC. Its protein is CASSLGQGGLYEQYF.